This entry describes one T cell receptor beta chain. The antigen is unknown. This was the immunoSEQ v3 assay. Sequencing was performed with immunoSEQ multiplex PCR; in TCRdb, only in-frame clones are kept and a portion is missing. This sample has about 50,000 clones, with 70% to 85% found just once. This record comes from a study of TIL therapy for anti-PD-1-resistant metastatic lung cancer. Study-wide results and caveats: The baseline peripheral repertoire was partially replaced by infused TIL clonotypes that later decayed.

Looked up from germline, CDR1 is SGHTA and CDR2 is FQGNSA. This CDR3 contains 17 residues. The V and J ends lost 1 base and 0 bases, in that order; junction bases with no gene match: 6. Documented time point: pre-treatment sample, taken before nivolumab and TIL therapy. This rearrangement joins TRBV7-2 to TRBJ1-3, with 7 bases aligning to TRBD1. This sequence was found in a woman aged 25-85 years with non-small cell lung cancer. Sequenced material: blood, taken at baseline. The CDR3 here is CASSLGRGQSSGNTIYF. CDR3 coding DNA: TGTGCCAGCAGCTTAGGCCGGGGACAGAGCTCTGGAAACACCATATATTTT.